This T cell receptor (beta chain) was recovered during a study of T cell changes during pregnancy in multiple sclerosis. Only in-frame clones appear in the TCRdb table, and some are missing; sequencing was by immunoSEQ multiplex PCR. Of about 100,000 clones listed, about nine tenths are singletons. This CDR3 spans 13 amino acids. CDR1 and CDR2 from the germline V gene are LNHDA and SQIVND (reference sequence). Between the trimmed V and J ends, which lost 8 bases and 0 bases, there was a span of 10 bases. This TCR came from a female donor with multiple sclerosis, enrolled in a pregnancy study. The specimen was peripheral blood, collected after pregnancy. This rearrangement joins TRBV19 to TRBJ1-1, with unresolved D. The CDR3 coding sequence is TGTGCCAGTTTCGCCGAGATGAACACTGAAGCTTTCTTT. Translating gives CASFAEMNTEAFF.